The 23 T cell receptor beta chains below were found in one sample sequenced in a study of identical twins (dated by TCRdb to between 2015 and 2016). The library was made by 5' RACE. Sequencing relied on an Illumina HiSeq 2000. TCRdb reprocessing: public reads trimmed at Q25 with fastp, clones called with MiXCR, in-frame beta chains kept. Each CDR3 protein gets just one entry, which takes the most common genes and DNA from the rows behind it. This sample holds 1,800,000 or so distinct CDR3 sequences; around a third were observed only once. The ten largest make up around 0.3% of the sample. Sample: cord blood. All receptors derive from a newborn girl in good health.

This clonotype was recorded only once. The rearrangement uses TRBV6-5 and TRBJ2-1, with 7 positions matching TRBD1. Trimming took 7 bases from V and 1 from J; bases not matched to a gene: 7. The length of the CDR3 is 15 residues. Per germline, CDR1 MNHEY and CDR2 SVGAGI. Here the CDR3 DNA reads TGTGCCAGCAAAACAGGGGCCCTTTCCTACAATGAGCAGTTCTTC. Protein product: CASKTGALSYNEQFF.

This clonotype showed up just a few times. This chain joins TRBV5-1 and TRBJ2-1; 9 bases agree with TRBD1. J lost 7 bases, V lost 7 bases, and 12 bases had no gene match. This CDR3 is built from 15 residues. Per the germline V gene, CDR1 is SGHRS and CDR2 is YFSETQ. This CDR3 reads CASQLPGTGINEQFF. The CDR3 bases are TGCGCCAGCCAATTACCCGGGACAGGGATAAATGAGCAGTTCTTC.

This clonotype was picked up a small number of times. This rearrangement joins TRBV20-1 to TRBJ2-7; D is uncertain. The CDR3 is 12 residues long. Deletions cut 0 bases from V and 7 bases from J, with 10 bases between. Per the germline V gene, CDR1 is DFQATT and CDR2 is SNEGSKA (reference sequence). The CDR3 DNA reads TGCAGTGCTAGAGATCTAAGGAATGAGCAGTACTTC. Translated: CSARDLRNEQYF.

This chain connects TRBV27 to TRBJ2-3; TRBD1 agrees at 10 bases. The germline V gene has CDR1 MNHEY and CDR2 SMNVEV (reference sequence). The CDR3 contains 15 residues. With 6 bases clipped from V and 0 bases from J, the junction kept 3 bases outside the gene matches. In nucleotides, the CDR3 is TGTGCCAGCAGATTGGGACAGGGGAGCACAGATACGCAGTATTTT. This encodes CASRLGQGSTDTQYF.

V usage is TRBV7-9 and J usage is TRBJ2-7, with TRBD1 matching over 10 bases. This CDR3 comprises 18 residues. V shed 1 base, J shed 3 bases, and the junction held 12 bases outside the gene matches. Germline CDR1 SEHNR, CDR2 FQNEAQ (reference sequence). Here the CDR3 reads CASSLVGSGTGDFYEQYF. In DNA, the CDR3 is TGTGCCAGCAGCTTAGTAGGGTCTGGGACAGGGGACTTCTACGAGCAGTACTTC. Full variable domain (rest looked up from reference TRBV7-9 and TRBJ2-7): DTGVSQNPRHKITKRGQNVTFRCDPISEHNRLYWYRQTLGQGPEFLTYFQNEAQLEKSRLLSDRFSAERPKGSFSTLEIQRTEQGDSAMYLCASSLVGSGTGDFYEQYFGPGTRLTVT.

This clonotype occurred a few times. V and J are TRBV9 and TRBJ2-1, with D possibly matching TRBD2 (6 bases). Deletions cut 0 bases from V and 0 bases from J, with 7 bases between. The CDR3 has 15 amino acids. From germline, CDR1 is SGDLS and CDR2 YYNGEE. The CDR3 DNA reads as TGTGCCAGCAGCGTAGGGACTAACTCCTACAATGAGCAGTTCTTC. The encoded protein is CASSVGTNSYNEQFF.

A remark on this clonotype: A much larger clone lies one base from this, so it may be a read error. The chain carries TRBV11-1 and TRBJ1-1; perhaps TRBD1 as D (6 bases). This CDR3 is 14 amino acids long. The germline V and J ends were trimmed by 6 bases and 1 base, with 12 bases remaining between them. Germline loops: CDR1 SGHAT, CDR2 FQDESV (reference sequence). CDR3 region: CASSFARGNTEAFF. The CDR3 nucleotides are TGTGCCAGCAGTTTTGCCAGGGGGAACACTGAAGCTTTCTTT.

The rearrangement links TRBV18 to TRBJ2-1, with D possibly TRBD2 on 6 matching bases. Germline CDR1 and CDR2: KGHSH and LQKENI. The germline V and J ends were trimmed by 1 base and 6 bases, with 16 bases remaining between them. The CDR3 covers 16 residues. The CDR3 DNA follows: TGTGCCAGCTCACCACGGAGGGAGGTATACATCAATGAGCAGTTCTTC. Its protein product is CASSPRREVYINEQFF.

Comments on this clonotype: A read error is possible here, since a much larger clone lies one base away. V is TRBV28 and J is TRBJ2-1, with D possibly being TRBD2 (6 bases). The end of the DNA fits TRBJ2-7 better, so the J call may be wrong. Germline assignment: CDR1 MDHEN and CDR2 SYDVKM. The CDR3 sequence is 15 residues long. The CDR3 region has the DNA TGTGCCAGCAGTCTAACTAGCAGCTCCTACAATGAGCAGTACTTC. This gives the protein CASSLTSSSYNEQYF.

The J gene is TRBJ2-2, the V gene TRBV10-3, with 14 positions matching TRBD2. Germline CDR1 ENHRY, CDR2 SYGVKD. V trimming: 9 bases; J trimming: 0 bases; junction bases outside the gene matches: 3. CDR3 length: 16 residues. The CDR3 bases are TGTGCCATGAGGACTAGCGGGGGGACGAACACCGGGGAGCTGTTTTTT. It encodes CAMRTSGGTNTGELFF.

This chain joins TRBV12-3 or TRBV12-4 and TRBJ2-7, with 13 nucleotides matching TRBD2. J was trimmed by 6 bases and V by 7 bases; bases with no gene match: 12. The CDR3 is 16 residues long. CDR3 nucleotides: TGTGCCAGCACCGTCACTAGCGGGGGGGCCCATGGCGAGCAGTACTTC. This translates into CASTVTSGGAHGEQYF.

V usage is TRBV20-1 and J usage is TRBJ2-3; 7 bases line up with TRBD2. The CDR3 runs 14 residues. CDR1 and CDR2 from the germline V gene are DFQATT and SNEGSKA (reference sequence). V gave up 5 bases and J gave up 4 bases; unmatched junction bases: 9. The CDR3 nucleotides are TGCAGTGCTCCGAGACTAGCTTATCCAGATACGCAGTATTTT. This gives the protein CSAPRLAYPDTQYF.

The rearrangement joins TRBV3-1 to TRBJ2-3, with 7 bases aligning to TRBD2. The CDR3 totals 16 residues. The germline CDR1 and CDR2 sequences are LGHDT and YNNKEL (reference sequence). V dropped 1 base and J dropped 3; count of bases not matched to a gene: 7. DNA for the CDR3: TGTGCCAGCAGCCAAGGGACTATCGGGAGGACAGATACGCAGTATTTT. Encoded protein: CASSQGTIGRTDTQYF.

Only a few counts were recorded for this clonotype. In DNA form, the CDR3 reads TGTGCCAGCGCTGGGACTAGCGGGAACGAGCAGTACTTC. As protein: CASAGTSGNEQYF. The rearrangement links TRBV6-2 or TRBV6-3 to TRBJ2-7; 13 bases are shared with TRBD2. J lost 5 bases, V lost 8 bases, and 3 bases had no gene match. Germline-derived CDR1 and CDR2 are MNHEY and SVGEGT. This CDR3 spans 13 amino acids.

This clonotype was detected a few times. The chain links TRBV5-4 to TRBJ2-3, with D possibly matching TRBD2 (6 bases). The germline V and J ends were trimmed by 1 base and 7 bases, with 13 bases remaining between them. Germline CDR1 SGHNT, CDR2 YYREEE (reference sequence). The CDR3 is 14 amino acids. This CDR3 reads CASSLSLARHTQYF. Here the CDR3 DNA reads TGTGCCAGCAGCTTGAGCCTAGCGAGGCATACGCAGTATTTT.

This rearrangement joins TRBV20-1 to TRBJ2-1; 10 positions agree with TRBD2. Trimming took 3 bases from V and 6 from J; bases not matched to a gene: 14. The CDR3 has 17 amino acids. Germline-derived CDR1 and CDR2 are DFQATT and SNEGSKA (reference sequence). The DNA of the CDR3 is TGCAGTGCTAGCAAGGGACCGAGCGGGAGGGTTTCCAATGAGCAGTTCTTC. Protein product: CSASKGPSGRVSNEQFF.

As for this clonotype: A read error may explain this, as a much larger clone is one base away. The V gene is TRBV6-5, the J gene TRBJ2-5; D may be TRBD2 (5 bases). The CDR3 consists of 11 residues. CDR1 is MNHEY and CDR2 is SVGAGI in the germline V gene. The V gene lost 7 bases and the J gene lost 11 bases, with 14 bases spanning the gap. CDR3 coding DNA: TGTGCCAGCACCCCCGGGGATGAGCAGTACTTC. It codes for CASTPGDEQYF.

The chain has TRBV5-1 and TRBJ2-5; D not resolved. Germline V CDR1 and CDR2: SGHRS, YFSETQ. The CDR3 consists of 15 residues. V lost 0 bases and J 5 bases, leaving 14 bases between the germline ends. CDR3 protein: CASSLDGASQETQYF. The CDR3 DNA reads TGCGCCAGCAGCTTGGACGGCGCTTCTCAGGAGACCCAGTACTTC.

This chain connects TRBV20-1 to TRBJ2-1, with TRBD2 matching 7 bases. V gave up 3 bases and J gave up 15 bases; unmatched junction bases: 11. Germline V lookup: CDR1 DFQATT, CDR2 SNEGSKA (reference sequence). The CDR3 sequence is 12 residues long. The CDR3 reads CSASSSGVPWFF. The DNA for the CDR3 is TGCAGTGCTAGCTCCAGCGGGGTACCGTGGTTCTTC.

The V gene is TRBV6-2 or TRBV6-3, the J gene TRBJ2-7; D is perhaps TRBD1 (6 bases). V lost 5 bases and J 4 bases, leaving 21 bases between the germline ends. Looked up from germline, CDR1 is MNHEY and CDR2 is SVGEGT. This CDR3 spans 16 amino acids. CDR3 sequence (DNA): TGTGCCAGCAGTCTCCGACTCCAGACAGGTCGGTACGAGCAGTACTTC. Its translation is CASSLRLQTGRYEQYF.

In this sample, this clonotype turned up a few times. The V gene is TRBV2, the J gene TRBJ2-2; D unresolved. The CDR3 sequence is 13 residues long. Trimming shortened V by 5 bases and J by 5 bases, and 9 bases separated the two germline ends. Germline values: CDR1 SNHLY, CDR2 FYNNEI. In DNA form, the CDR3 reads TGTGCCAGCAGTTCCGACTGGACCGGGGAGCTGTTTTTT. Protein product: CASSSDWTGELFF.

The chain recombines TRBV25-1 with TRBJ1-1; the D gene is possibly TRBD1 (5 bases). Looked up from germline, CDR1 is MGHDK and CDR2 is SYGVNS. V was pared by 2 bases and J by 10 bases, with 20 bases between. This CDR3 is 15 amino acids long. CDR3 region: CASSEAGPFTGGAFF. The CDR3 DNA sequence: TGTGCCAGCAGTGAAGCCGGGCCCTTTACAGGCGGAGCTTTCTTT.

This clonotype was seen more than once but under ten times. The rearrangement joins TRBV7-2 to TRBJ2-1; 7 bases are a match to TRBD1. Germline values: CDR1 SGHTA, CDR2 FQGNSA. CDR3 length equals 16 residues. Trimming at V came to 5 bases and at J to 4 bases, leaving 11 bases not matched to a gene. The CDR3 region is CASSPRWDSSYNEQFF. CDR3 in DNA: TGTGCCAGCAGCCCCAGGTGGGACAGTAGTTACAATGAGCAGTTCTTC.